A single sample gave rise to the 22 T cell receptor beta chains below, sequenced in a study of T cells in localized non-small cell lung cancer. Measured with immunoSEQ multiplex PCR; TCRdb has only the in-frame clones, and not every one. The table has about 52,000 clones, 70% to 90% seen once. The sample in question was PBMCs, obtained before any cancer treatment. These receptors all come from a female donor with stage II lung adenocarcinoma.

V usage is TRBV2 and J usage is TRBJ2-3; TRBD2 aligns across 12 bases. Per the germline V gene, CDR1 is SNHLY and CDR2 is FYNNEI. The length of the CDR3 is 15 residues. Trimming at V came to 6 bases and at J to 3 bases, leaving 4 bases not matched to a gene. CDR3 amino acids: CASRRLAGVTDTQYF. The DNA of the CDR3 is TGTGCCAGCAGGAGACTAGCGGGGGTTACAGATACGCAGTATTTT.

This sequence joins TRBV6-5 and TRBJ1-1, with D tentatively TRBD1 (6 bases). The CDR3 length is 13 residues. Trimming stripped 6 bases from V and 6 bases from J, with 14 bases between. The germline gives CDR1 MNHEY, CDR2 SVGAGI. This CDR3 reads CASSIARGSEAFF. CDR3 nucleotides: TGTGCCAGCAGCATTGCCAGGGGATCTGAAGCTTTCTTT.

This sequence joins TRBV7-6 and TRBJ2-7; the D gene could be TRBD1 or TRBD2 (5 bases each). This CDR3 is 14 amino acids long. Germline assignment: CDR1 SGHVS and CDR2 FNYEAQ. Trimming cost V 5 bases and J 2 bases, with 13 bases left between them. CDR3 bases: TGTGCCAGCAGCCCGGGACCCTTTACCTACGAGCAGTACTTC. This translates into CASSPGPFTYEQYF.

This clone has more than one count but fewer than ten. The chain carries TRBV2 and TRBJ1-2; D uncertain. CDR3 length: 12 residues. V was cut by 2 bases and J by 2 bases, with 3 bases left in between. Germline values: CDR1 SNHLY, CDR2 FYNNEI. The CDR3 sequence is CASSESNYGYTF. CDR3 nucleotide sequence: TGTGCCAGCAGTGAATCCAACTATGGCTACACCTTC.

CDR3 sequence (DNA): TGTGCCATCAGTGGTGGGACTAGCGGGGGGGCTGGGCAAGAGACCCAGTACTTC. Translated, it gives CAISGGTSGGAGQETQYF. The chain recombines TRBV10-3 with TRBJ2-5; TRBD2 matches at 16 bases. Germline V gene lookup returns CDR1 ENHRY and CDR2 SYGVKD. The CDR3 is 18 residues long. Unmatched junction bases numbered 7, after V lost 4 bases and J lost 2 bases.

J is TRBJ1-2 and V is TRBV6-1; 7 nucleotides agree with TRBD1. Looked up from germline, CDR1 is MNHNS and CDR2 is SASEGT. The CDR3 length is 14 residues. The junction had 8 bases not matched to a gene; V was cut back by 5 bases and J by 5 bases. In DNA form, the CDR3 reads TGTGCCAGCAGTCTGGATTGGACAGGTTATGGCTACACCTTC. Protein: CASSLDWTGYGYTF.

This chain connects TRBV5-4 to TRBJ1-2; 9 bases match TRBD1. V lost 2 bases to trimming and J lost 4 bases; unmatched junction nucleotides: 6. CDR1 is SGHNT, CDR2 YYREEE, per germline (reference sequence). CDR3 length equals 15 residues. CDR3 region: CASSLMRDRVYGYTF. DNA for the CDR3: TGTGCCAGCAGCTTAATGCGGGACAGGGTCTATGGCTACACCTTC.

This clone is termed medium-sized (0.01 to 0.1%). As DNA, the CDR3 is TGTGCCAGCAGCTCAACTCGAGGTGAAGCTTTCTTT. Translation gives CASSSTRGEAFF. V gene TRBV7-9 combines with J gene TRBJ1-1; D gene unclear. The CDR3 runs to 12 residues. V lost 4 bases and J lost 7, with 10 bases in between. Germline values: CDR1 SEHNR, CDR2 FQNEAQ (reference sequence).

V gene TRBV2 combines with J gene TRBJ2-3; 11 bases match TRBD2. This CDR3 has 21 amino acids. Germline V lookup: CDR1 SNHLY, CDR2 FYNNEI. Trimming removed 1 base from V and 6 bases from J; junction bases left unmatched: 21. The CDR3 sequence is CASSEVVALAGERSLTDTQYF. The CDR3 DNA reads TGTGCCAGCAGTGAAGTTGTCGCACTAGCGGGGGAAAGGTCTTTAACGGATACGCAGTATTTT.

This clone was found once. The chain links TRBV9 to TRBJ1-2, with TRBD1 as a possible D gene (5 bases). Per germline, CDR1 SGDLS and CDR2 YYNGEE. This CDR3 has 14 amino acids. The V end lost 3 bases, the J end lost 3 bases, and 12 bases lay between the germline ends. The CDR3 region is CASSGTKGYYGYTF. The CDR3 DNA reads TGTGCCAGCAGCGGCACTAAGGGGTACTATGGCTACACCTTC.

This clone has only a few counts. This chain joins TRBV6-5 and TRBJ1-6, with D possibly being TRBD1 (5 bases). V was shortened by 8 bases and J by 6 bases, with 11 bases between the two germline ends. Germline CDR1 is MNHEY and CDR2 is SVGAGI. This CDR3 is 13 amino acids long. CDR3 sequence reads: CASFQGPNSPLHF. The CDR3 DNA follows: TGTGCCAGCTTCCAGGGACCTAATTCACCCCTCCACTTT.

This clone was counted a single time. The chain recombines TRBV18 with TRBJ2-2, with D maybe TRBD1 (6 bases). Germline lookup yields CDR1 KGHSH and CDR2 LQKENI. V lost 6 bases to trimming and J lost 0 bases, with 11 bases between them. CDR3 size: 15 residues. The CDR3 is CASSRDNANTGELFF. CDR3 DNA: TGTGCCAGCTCCCGGGACAACGCGAACACCGGGGAGCTGTTTTTT.

The chain is built from TRBV5-1 and TRBJ1-2, with a weak D call TRBD1 (5 bases). Germline values: CDR1 SGHRS, CDR2 YFSETQ. This CDR3 has 15 residues. Trimming pared 1 base from V and 8 bases from J, leaving 18 bases between. CDR3 residues: CASSLLGLGVSGYTF. The CDR3 nucleotides are TGCGCCAGCAGCTTGTTAGGGCTGGGGGTGAGCGGCTACACCTTC.

This chain links TRBV6-1 with TRBJ1-1, with a weak D call TRBD1 (5 bases). The CDR3 runs to 13 residues. CDR1 is MNHNS and CDR2 is SASEGT in the germline V gene. V lost 4 bases and J lost 7, with 13 bases in between. The DNA of the CDR3 is TGTGCCAGCAGTGTACAGGCCCAGGGTGAAGCTTTCTTT. As protein: CASSVQAQGEAFF.

This clone was recorded once. The chain links TRBV10-2 to TRBJ2-7; D is possibly TRBD1 (5 bases). The V gene's germline CDR1 is WSHSY and CDR2 SAAADI. The CDR3 has 13 amino acids. The ends were cut back, 8 bases at V and 5 bases at J, with 16 bases in the middle. Here the CDR3 reads CASYRTRRDEQYF. As DNA, the CDR3 is TGCGCCAGCTACCGGACACGCAGGGACGAGCAGTACTTC.

The genes are TRBV5-1 and TRBJ2-7; TRBD1 might be the D (6 bases). Trimming took off 0 bases at V and 3 bases at J, with 10 bases between the two ends. Per germline, CDR1 SGHRS and CDR2 YFSETQ. CDR3 length: 14 amino acids. The CDR3 spells CASSLVRGSYEQYF. The CDR3 nucleotides read TGCGCCAGCAGCTTGGTCAGGGGAAGCTACGAGCAGTACTTC.

The chain is built from TRBV5-1 and TRBJ2-2; 7 bases align to TRBD1. V shed 0 bases and J 3 bases; nucleotides not matched to a gene: 5. Germline CDR1 is SGHRS and CDR2 is YFSETQ. The CDR3 contains 16 residues. The CDR3 spells CASSLGPQGDTGELFF. CDR3 bases: TGCGCCAGCAGCTTGGGGCCGCAGGGGGACACCGGGGAGCTGTTTTTT.

This rearrangement joins TRBV6-5 to TRBJ2-7; 11 bases are shared with TRBD1. The CDR3 has 14 residues. Unmatched junction bases numbered 4, after V lost 6 bases and J lost 3 bases. Germline V lookup: CDR1 MNHEY, CDR2 SVGAGI. DNA of the CDR3: TGTGCCAGCAGCACCGGGACAGGGGGCTACGAGCAGTACTTC. This translates into CASSTGTGGYEQYF.

This chain links TRBV30 with TRBJ1-1; D perhaps matches TRBD1 (6 bases). V was shortened by 6 bases and J by 4 bases, with 15 bases between the two germline ends. The CDR3 runs 13 residues. From germline, CDR1 is GTSNPN and CDR2 SVGIG (reference sequence). The CDR3 protein is CACSGVRGTEAFF. The CDR3 region has the DNA TGTGCCTGCTCAGGGGTGAGAGGCACTGAAGCTTTCTTT.

The chain links TRBV2 to TRBJ1-5; the D is unclear. With 6 bases removed from V and 0 bases from J, the gap between germline ends came to 9 bases. CDR1 is SNHLY, CDR2 FYNNEI, per germline. The CDR3 is 14 residues long. The CDR3 here is CASSPGNSNQPQHF. Written as DNA, the CDR3 is TGTGCCAGCAGCCCAGGAAATAGCAATCAGCCCCAGCATTTT. Full variable domain (remainder filled in from reference TRBV2 and TRBJ1-5): EPEVTQTPSHQVTQMGQEVILRCVPISNHLYFYWYRQILGQKVEFLVSFYNNEISEKSEIFDDQFSVERPDGSNFTLKIRSTKLEDSAMYFCASSPGNSNQPQHFGDGTRLSIL.

The V and J genes are TRBV5-8 and TRBJ2-5; 8 bases are shared with TRBD1. From germline, CDR1 is SGHTS and CDR2 YDEGEE. The CDR3 consists of 15 residues. Germline trimming cut 0 bases from V and 5 bases from J; bases unmatched to any gene: 6. The DNA for the CDR3 is TGTGCCAGCAGCTTGGGGACAGGGCTGTACGAGACCCAGTACTTC. Its protein product is CASSLGTGLYETQYF.

The V and J genes are TRBV7-9 and TRBJ2-2; maybe TRBD2 (6 bases). Trimming shortened V by 5 bases and J by 4 bases, and 17 bases separated the two germline ends. This CDR3 comprises 16 residues. Germline V gene data show CDR1 as SEHNR and CDR2 as FQNEAQ (reference sequence). CDR3 in DNA: TGTGCCAGCAGCCCATGGGGGGAACATAGCACCGGGGAGCTGTTTTTT. Amino acids: CASSPWGEHSTGELFF.